This is a list of T cell receptor beta chains from one sample in a study of response to subunit inactivated influenza vaccine. A single record per CDR3 protein comes from TCRdb applying MiXCR to the RT-PCR reads. In the table there are just under 550,000 distinct CDR3 sequences, roughly a quarter of which are singletons. The data were also submitted as part of a second study, on T cells expressing NK-cell markers.

The source was CD4+ T cells sorted from PBMCs, collected 11 to 12 days after vaccination. Receptors originate from a man aged 50-60 years who received an inactivated influenza vaccine. Each CDR3 is given with its conserved first and last residue. D genes are given only for firm matches. Clone size is given for some rows only: seen once, a few or many times, or a class if the clone is expanded.

V gene	J gene	clone size	CDR3 length	D gene	CDR3 DNA	CDR3 protein
TRBV6-1	TRBJ2-7	.	13	.	TGTGCCAGCACCCAGGTTTATCCCTACGAGCAGTACTTC	CASTQVYPYEQYF
TRBV28	TRBJ2-7	.	14	.	TGTGCCACCCTTAAGGGGCTGCTCTCCTACGAGCAGTACTTC	CATLKGLLSYEQYF
TRBV5-1	TRBJ2-5	few	15	.	TGCGCCAGCAGCTTGGACAAACAGGTTCTAGAGACCCAGTACTTC	CASSLDKQVLETQYF
TRBV7-9	TRBJ1-6	few	14	.	TGTGCCAGCAGCTTAGCGGGCAGGGATTCACCCCTCCACTTT	CASSLAGRDSPLHF
TRBV20-1	TRBJ2-7	.	14	.	TGCAGTGCAGAATGGGGACAAAAAACCTACGAGCAGTACTTC	CSAEWGQKTYEQYF
TRBV5-1	TRBJ2-6	few	15	.	TGCGCCAGCAGCTTATATGGGTCTGGGGCCAACGTCCTGACTTTC	CASSLYGSGANVLTF
TRBV6-1	TRBJ1-1	.	14	.	TGTGCCAGCAACAAGGACCTGGTTAACACTGAAGCTTTCTTT	CASNKDLVNTEAFF
TRBV12-3/TRBV12-4	TRBJ1-1	many	13	.	TGTGCCAGCATTCTGACGGGGAACACTGAAGCTTTCTTT	CASILTGNTEAFF
TRBV14	TRBJ2-5	.	15	.	TGTGCCAGCAGCCAAGATGGGGGGGGGCGAGAGACCCAGTACTTC	CASSQDGGGRETQYF
TRBV6-5	TRBJ2-1	.	14	.	TGTGCCAGCAGTTACGAATGGAGGGGTTATGAGCAGTTCTTC	CASSYEWRGYEQFF
TRBV2	TRBJ1-1	.	13	.	TGTGCCAGCACTCAAGGTGTGAACACTGAAGCTTTCTTT	CASTQGVNTEAFF
TRBV20-1	TRBJ2-7	many	13	TRBD1	TGCAGTGCTACTCCTGGGACAGTAGCCGAGCAGTACTTC	CSATPGTVAEQYF
TRBV29-1	TRBJ2-1	few	11	.	TGCAGCGTACGAGTTTGGGGAGAGCAGTTCTTC	CSVRVWGEQFF
TRBV6-1	TRBJ2-2	.	14	.	TGTGCCAGCAGACGGACGTACCTCACCGGGGAGCTGTTTTTT	CASRRTYLTGELFF
TRBV28	TRBJ2-2	many	14	TRBD1	TGTGCCAGGGACAGGGGTTGGAGCACCGGGGAGCTGTTTTTT	CARDRGWSTGELFF
TRBV3-1	TRBJ2-5	.	15	.	TGTGCCAGCAGCCAGTACGCTGACAGAGAAGAGACCCAGTACTTC	CASSQYADREETQYF
TRBV7-9	TRBJ1-2	many	14	.	TGTGCCAGCAGCCGCGCCGCGCTAAACTATGGCTACACCTTC	CASSRAALNYGYTF
TRBV6-2/TRBV6-3	TRBJ2-5	few	15	TRBD2	TGTGCCAGCAGCCCAGGAGCGGGGAGACAAGAGACCCAGTACTTC	CASSPGAGRQETQYF
TRBV5-1	TRBJ2-7	.	16	.	TGCGCCAGCAGCTTGGAGTCGGGGAGAGGAACCTACGAGCAGTACTTC	CASSLESGRGTYEQYF
TRBV6-2/TRBV6-3	TRBJ2-7	.	11	.	TGTGCCAGCAGTTACGGGGCCGAGCAGTACTTC	CASSYGAEQYF
TRBV5-1	TRBJ2-1	.	18	TRBD2	TGCGCCAGCAGCTTGGCCCTAGCCGGGAGGAGCTCCTACAATGAGCAGTTCTTC	CASSLALAGRSSYNEQFF
TRBV7-9	TRBJ2-3	.	13	.	TGTGCCAGCAGCTCCTCCGGGCAGGATACGCAGTATTTT	CASSSSGQDTQYF
TRBV29-1	TRBJ2-7	.	12	.	TGCAGCGTTGAGGGCGGACCCTACGAGCAGTACTTC	CSVEGGPYEQYF
TRBV14	TRBJ1-1	few	13	TRBD1	TGTGCCAGCAGCCAAGAGAGGACAGGGGAAGCTTTCTTT	CASSQERTGEAFF
TRBV7-6	TRBJ2-7	.	16	.	TGTGCCAGCAGCTTCTTCTCATCCGGCGGTTCCTACGAGCAGTACTTC	CASSFFSSGGSYEQYF
TRBV29-1	TRBJ2-2	.	14	.	TGCAGCGTGGTACGGCAGGGGGACTACGGGGAGCTGTTTTTT	CSVVRQGDYGELFF
TRBV28	TRBJ1-2	.	13	.	TGTGCCAGCAGTTGGACACAAAACTATGGCTACACCTTC	CASSWTQNYGYTF
TRBV3-1	TRBJ2-7	many	13	.	TGCGCCAGCAGCCAAGTGGGGTCCTACGAGCAGTACTTC	CASSQVGSYEQYF
TRBV7-2	TRBJ2-2	few	15	.	TGTGCCAGCAGCATCGGGACAACGAACACCGGGGAGCTGTTTTTT	CASSIGTTNTGELFF
TRBV12-3/TRBV12-4	TRBJ2-3	few	15	.	TGTGCCAGCAGTTCGACTAGTCCGAGCACAGATACGCAGTATTTT	CASSSTSPSTDTQYF
TRBV4-1	TRBJ2-1	.	15	.	TGCGCCAGCAGCCAAGTTCATATAGGGTTCAATGAGCAGTTCTTC	CASSQVHIGFNEQFF
TRBV6-1	TRBJ1-2	.	14	.	TGTGCCAGCAGCCGGACGGTCACTAACTATGGCTACACCTTC	CASSRTVTNYGYTF
TRBV12-3/TRBV12-4	TRBJ1-2	few	16	TRBD1	TGTGCCAGCAGTTTAGGGAGGTCAGGGGGCCTGTGGGGCTACACCTTC	CASSLGRSGGLWGYTF
TRBV5-6	TRBJ2-5	.	15	.	TGTGCCAGCAGCCTTAGACAACCTCGCCAAGAGACCCAGTACTTC	CASSLRQPRQETQYF
TRBV10-3	TRBJ2-5	.	11	.	TGTGCCGGGGGGCCGGGAGAGACCCAGTACTTC	CAGGPGETQYF
TRBV28	TRBJ2-1	.	14	TRBD2	TGTGCCAGCACTAGAACTAGCGGGAGATATGAGCAGTTCTTC	CASTRTSGRYEQFF
TRBV5-1	TRBJ1-2	many	16	.	TGCGCCAGCAGCCACCAGTCGGGGAATACTAACTATGGCTACACCTTC	CASSHQSGNTNYGYTF
TRBV15	TRBJ1-2	.	15	.	TGTGCCACCAGCAGAGGGGGGGACCCCTACTATGGCTACACCTTC	CATSRGGDPYYGYTF
TRBV6-5	TRBJ2-7	few	12	.	TGTGCCAGCAGCCGCCCAGGGGTCGAGCAGTACTTC	CASSRPGVEQYF
TRBV14	TRBJ1-3	.	15	.	TGTGCCAGCAGCCAAGGCATCTTCGTAGGGAACACCATATATTTT	CASSQGIFVGNTIYF
TRBV6-2/TRBV6-3	TRBJ1-5	.	12	.	TGTGCCAGCGGGTGGGGCTTTCAGCCCCAGCATTTT	CASGWGFQPQHF
TRBV16	TRBJ2-3	.	16	.	TGTGCCAGCAGCCCGTTTGAGCGGTGGAGCACAGATACGCAGTATTTT	CASSPFERWSTDTQYF
TRBV10-3	TRBJ1-6	few	13	.	TGTGCCATCAGTGGATTAAATAATTCACCCCTCCACTTT	CAISGLNNSPLHF
TRBV6-2/TRBV6-3	TRBJ1-5	few	13	.	TGTGCCACCAACGACGGGGCAGGTCAGCCCCAGCATTTT	CATNDGAGQPQHF
TRBV6-1	TRBJ2-7	.	15	.	TGTGCCAGCAGGGTAGGGGGCGCGGGGGCCTACGAGCAGTACTTC	CASRVGGAGAYEQYF
TRBV20-1	TRBJ2-1	few	16	TRBD2	TGCAGTGCTAATGGGACTAGCGGGAGGGGAAGAAATGAGCAGTTCTTC	CSANGTSGRGRNEQFF
TRBV20-1	TRBJ1-2	.	14	TRBD1	TGCAGTGCTGCAAAAGGAGACAGGGGCTATGGCTACACCTTC	CSAAKGDRGYGYTF
TRBV28	TRBJ2-3	.	11	.	TGTGCCAGCAGAGGGGTAGATACGCAGTATTTT	CASRGVDTQYF
TRBV11-2	TRBJ2-1	few	13	.	TGTGCCAGCCGAAAAGCCGGGGGATATGAGCAGTTCTTC	CASRKAGGYEQFF
TRBV10-3	TRBJ2-1	.	13	.	TGTGCCACCTTCGGCGAGGGCGTCAATGAGCAGTTCTTC	CATFGEGVNEQFF
TRBV7-8	TRBJ2-1	.	16	TRBD2	TGTGCCAGCAGCTCGCGGACTAGCCGCTCCTACAATGAGCAGTTCTTC	CASSSRTSRSYNEQFF
TRBV5-1	TRBJ1-1	few	15	TRBD1	TGCGCCAGCAGCCATGGGACAGCCCAGAACACTGAAGCTTTCTTT	CASSHGTAQNTEAFF
TRBV29-1	TRBJ2-7	few	13	.	TGCAGCGTTGAAAGTGACGGTTCCTACGAGCAGTACTTC	CSVESDGSYEQYF
TRBV6-5	TRBJ2-2	.	12	.	TGTGCCAGCAGTTCCGGGGGCGGGGAGCTGTTTTTT	CASSSGGGELFF
TRBV12-3/TRBV12-4	TRBJ2-1	few	15	.	TGTGCCAGCAGTTTTCTGACCTCCTCCTACAATGAGCAGTTCTTC	CASSFLTSSYNEQFF
TRBV6-6	TRBJ1-2	.	13	.	TGTGCCAGCAGTAAAACAGGGTTGTATGGCTACACCTTC	CASSKTGLYGYTF